This entry features one TCR beta chain sequence. What it recognizes is unknown. This sample is part of a study of cytomegalovirus exposure and HLA in healthy donors. 13 Jbeta primers and 60 Vbeta primers were used for the PCR. Generated by immunoSEQ multiplex PCR, the TCRdb table keeps only in-frame clones and is missing some. Of about 130,000 clones detected, more than 9% appear once; the ten largest clones hold 3.5% to 5%. Study results and limitations: Reported performance of the classifier showed diagnosis of cytomegalovirus status with high specificity and sensitivity. Later on, an analysis found that several of the most significant clusters appeared to be linked to common viral pathogens, which included parvovirus B19.

The V and J ends lost 7 bases and 3 bases respectively, with 13 bases between them. Germline-derived CDR1 and CDR2 are MDHEN and SYDVKM. The length of the CDR3 is 13 residues. This rearrangement joins TRBV28 to TRBJ2-7, with D unresolved. This receptor was taken from a woman aged 18-29 years in good health and CMV-seropositive. Sequencing was performed on PBMCs. CDR3 residues: CASNLGQSYEQYF. Here the CDR3 DNA reads TGTGCCAGCAACCTGGGCCAAAGCTACGAGCAGTACTTC.